This T cell receptor (beta chain) is drawn from a study of T cells in Graves' hyperthyroidism and ophthalmopathy. The table lists this clonotype with a few counts. This CDR3 is 15 amino acids long. Trimming took 2 bases from V and 5 from J, leaving 15 bases between them. CDR1 and CDR2 (germline): SNHLY, FYNNEI. TCR beta CDR3 regions were amplified from RNA transcripts. HTBI primers drove first-round RT-PCR of the TCR CDR3. TCRdb re-derived calls from the multiplex PCR reads in MiXCR, one entry per CDR3 protein. The table lists 600,000 or so distinct CDR3 sequences, just over 45% of them singletons. The rearrangement joins TRBV2 to TRBJ1-2; tentative D call: TRBD1 (5 bases). This clonotype was obtained from a woman aged 18-29 years with Graves' hyperthyroidism. The sample was peripheral blood or thyroid tissue (not recorded which). CDR3 amino acids: CASSEPGTIQYGYTF. CDR3 coding DNA: TGTGCCAGCAGTGAACCGGGGACTATTCAGTATGGCTACACCTTC.